This paragraph reports one TCR beta chain. Its antigen is as yet unknown. Then a second PCR, running about 7 to 11 cycles, was carried out with a sample-barcoded 5' primer and a J-beta primer mix. TCRdb passed the 5' RACE reads through MiXCR, listing each CDR3 protein once. The data hold over 1,500,000 distinct CDR3 sequences, with 39% observed a single time. This sample stems from a study of blood T cells in healthy people across ages. Study results and limitations: Older age coincided with a roughly linear decline in TCR beta diversity per million T cells.

CDR3 size: 15 residues. Germline V gene sequence: CDR1 ENHRY, CDR2 SYGVKD. V dropped 5 bases and J dropped 5 bases, with 18 bases sitting between them. This receptor was identified in a human donor in good health. J is TRBJ1-1 and V is TRBV10-3; the D gene is possibly TRBD1 (5 bases). Sequenced: blood. As DNA, the CDR3 is TGTGCCATCAGTATGACCGGGACTTTAGGGACTGAAGCTTTCTTT. Amino acids: CAISMTGTLGTEAFF.